The 3 T cell receptor beta chains given below trace back to one sample, sequenced in a study of T cells and Merkel cell carcinoma outcomes. The repertoire was sequenced with immunoSEQ multiplex PCR; TCRdb's copy has only in-frame clones and lacks some. The table has under 8,000 clones, about 90% seen once; the top ten hold 2.8%. The sequenced sample consisted of tumor tissue from Merkel cell carcinoma. These receptors originate from a human donor with Merkel cell carcinoma.

V is TRBV10-3 and J is TRBJ2-6, with 12 bases fitting TRBD2. From germline, CDR1 is ENHRY and CDR2 SYGVKD. J lost 3 bases, V lost 2 bases, and 11 bases had no gene match. The CDR3 is 20 amino acids. CDR3 sequence reads: CAISETMASGGAIGANVLTF. DNA for the CDR3: TGTGCCATCAGTGAGACAATGGCTAGCGGGGGGGCCATTGGGGCCAACGTCCTGACTTTC.

The chain recombines TRBV19 with TRBJ1-5; D ambiguous. Germline loops: CDR1 LNHDA, CDR2 SQIVND (reference sequence). The CDR3 loop spans 14 amino acids. V was clipped by 4 bases and J by 2 bases, with 9 bases between them. The CDR3 region has the DNA TGTGCCAGTAGTACGGCGTACGGCAATCAGCCCCAGCATTTT. Translating gives CASSTAYGNQPQHF.

Points on this clone: A read error may produce the germline difference seen at one junction end. The same CDR3 can be traced to other DNA sequences in this sample. This chain uses TRBV9 with TRBJ2-3; D may be TRBD2 (5 bases). Germline V CDR1 and CDR2: SGDLS, YYNGEE. CDR3 length equals 14 residues. Here the CDR3 DNA reads TGTGCCAGCAGCACGGTTTCTAGCACAGATACACAGTATTTT. Its protein product is CASSTVSSTDTQYF.